The 20 T cell receptor beta chains reported below all come from one sample, sequenced in a study of blood T cell repertoires in COVID-19. TCRdb keeps only in-frame clones here, not all; method: immunoSEQ multiplex PCR. The table includes roughly 27,000 clones, 75% to 90% detected once. Sequencing input: peripheral blood. Receptor source: a man aged 60 to 69 with acute or convalescent COVID-19.

V is TRBV7-9 and J is TRBJ2-5; 10 bases line up with TRBD2. V lost 0 bases, J lost 5 bases, and 3 bases stayed unmatched. Germline assignment: CDR1 SEHNR and CDR2 FQNEAQ (reference sequence). The CDR3 is made up of 15 amino acids. CDR3 in DNA: TGTGCCAGCAGCTTAGCTAGCGGGAGGACTGAGACCCAGTACTTC. This sequence encodes CASSLASGRTETQYF.

The genes are TRBV11-1 and TRBJ2-7; D perhaps matches TRBD2 (6 bases). V lost 0 bases to trimming and J lost 3 bases, with 12 bases between them. Germline V CDR1 and CDR2: SGHAT, FQDESV (reference sequence). CDR3 length: 15 residues. In DNA form, the CDR3 reads TGTGCCAGCAGCTTAGCGGCGGTGGGGGGCTACGAGCAGTACTTC. Translated: CASSLAAVGGYEQYF.

The rearrangement joins TRBV6-5 to TRBJ2-7; 10 bases fit TRBD1. The CDR3 loop spans 13 amino acids. J was trimmed by 7 bases and V by 11 bases; bases with no gene match: 11. The germline V gene encodes CDR1 MNHEY and CDR2 SVGAGI. DNA of the CDR3: TGTGCCTGCCGGGACAGGGGTCGAGAGGAGCAGTACTTC. Translating gives CACRDRGREEQYF.

This clone was found a few times. This chain joins TRBV7-2 and TRBJ2-2; D might be TRBD2 (6 bases). This CDR3 spans 15 amino acids. Trimming removed 3 bases from V and 6 bases from J, with 14 bases in between. Germline values: CDR1 SGHTA, CDR2 FQGNSA. CDR3 protein: CASSFRLGRAGELFF. In DNA form, the CDR3 reads TGTGCCAGCAGCTTTCGACTAGGAAGAGCCGGGGAGCTGTTTTTT.

The chain carries TRBV6-4 and TRBJ1-2, with 9 positions matching TRBD1. The V gene end was trimmed by 0 bases and the J gene end by 6 bases; junction bases not matched to a gene: 5. The V gene's germline CDR1 is MRHNA and CDR2 SNTAGT. The CDR3 runs 15 residues. CDR3 amino acids: CASSDSNRGRDGYTF. As DNA, the CDR3 is TGTGCCAGCAGTGACTCGAACAGGGGGCGGGATGGCTACACCTTC.

The rearrangement uses TRBV18 and TRBJ1-1; D remains unclear. Deletions cut 6 bases from V and 5 bases from J, with 10 bases between. CDR3 size: 12 residues. CDR1 is KGHSH and CDR2 is LQKENI in the germline V gene. The CDR3 DNA sequence: TGTGCCAGCTCGTCAGGTCCTACTGAAGCTTTCTTT. Its translation is CASSSGPTEAFF.

This clone came up once. The CDR3 DNA is TGTGCCAGCAGTTCCCAGGGAGGGTCGATCCAAGAGACCCAGTACTTC. Translating it yields CASSSQGGSIQETQYF. The V gene is TRBV27, the J gene TRBJ2-5; the match to TRBD2 covers 7 bases. The CDR3 runs 16 residues. From germline, CDR1 is MNHEY and CDR2 SMNVEV (reference sequence). Trimming removed 4 bases from V and 1 base from J; junction bases left unmatched: 9.

The V call is TRBV19, the J call TRBJ2-1; D possibly corresponds to TRBD1 (5 bases). The CDR3 is 14 residues long. Germline-derived CDR1 and CDR2 are LNHDA and SQIVND (reference sequence). The ends were cut back, 7 bases at V and 7 bases at J, with 17 bases in the middle. CDR3: CASTQTPGSNEQFF. The CDR3 DNA reads as TGTGCCAGTACCCAGACTCCAGGGTCGAATGAGCAGTTCTTC.

V usage is TRBV4-2 and J usage is TRBJ2-3, with 16 bases aligning to TRBD2. This CDR3 is 19 amino acids long. Looked up from germline, CDR1 is LGHNA and CDR2 is YNFKEQ. V trimming: 0 bases; J trimming: 4 bases; junction bases outside the gene matches: 7. The CDR3 reads CASSQDSGTSGGEADTQYF. The CDR3 DNA reads TGTGCCAGCAGCCAAGACTCCGGGACTAGCGGGGGGGAGGCAGATACGCAGTATTTT.

The chain has TRBV3-1 (or the pseudogene TRBV3-2) and TRBJ1-2; D is undetermined. CDR1 is LGHDT, CDR2 YNNKEL, per germline (reference sequence). The ends were cut back, 1 base at V and 0 bases at J, with 15 bases in the middle. The CDR3 sequence is 17 residues long. The CDR3 DNA is TGTGCCAGCAGCCAAGTTTTTAACCGGGGAGCTAACTATGGCTACACCTTC. It is translated as CASSQVFNRGANYGYTF.

The rearrangement links TRBV19 to TRBJ1-5; 9 bases map to TRBD1. This CDR3 is 16 amino acids long. V lost 4 bases, J lost 3 bases, and 7 bases stayed unmatched. Germline V lookup: CDR1 LNHDA, CDR2 SQIVND (reference sequence). In DNA, the CDR3 is TGTGCCAGTAGTACAGCCGGGACAGGGAACAATCAGCCCCAGCATTTT. This sequence encodes CASSTAGTGNNQPQHF.

The V gene is TRBV3-1 (or the pseudogene TRBV3-2), the J gene TRBJ1-5; D gene uncertain. V was cut by 4 bases and J by 6 bases, with 7 bases left in between. Germline V gene lookup returns CDR1 LGHDT and CDR2 YNNKEL (reference sequence). The CDR3 totals 12 residues. CDR3 sequence reads: CASSRGRQPQHF. Here the CDR3 DNA reads TGTGCCAGCAGCCGAGGTCGTCAGCCCCAGCATTTT.

The chain uses TRBV6-5 and TRBJ1-5; 9 bases align to TRBD1. The V segment lost 6 bases and the J segment 6 bases; nucleotides outside the gene matches: 6. This CDR3 region has 14 residues. Germline V gene sequence: CDR1 MNHEY, CDR2 SVGAGI. The CDR3 loop reads CASRRGQGGQPQHF. CDR3 sequence (DNA): TGTGCCAGCAGAAGGGGACAGGGAGGTCAGCCCCAGCATTTT.

The rearrangement links TRBV6-5 to TRBJ2-1, with 8 bases aligning to TRBD2. Per the germline V gene, CDR1 is MNHEY and CDR2 is SVGAGI. CDR3 length: 14 residues. Trimming took 11 bases from V and 7 from J; bases not matched to a gene: 13. The CDR3 reads CAVGGSGNTNEQFF. CDR3 nucleotide sequence: TGTGCCGTCGGGGGTAGCGGGAACACGAATGAGCAGTTCTTC.

The chain has TRBV5-6 and TRBJ2-5, with 7 bases lining up with TRBD2. This CDR3 has 17 residues. Germline CDR1 is SGHDT and CDR2 is YYEEEE. The ends lost 2 bases at V and 0 bases at J; junction bases unmatched: 10. The CDR3 bases are TGTGCCAGCAGCTTTAAAACTAGCGCCTGGTACCAAGAGACCCAGTACTTC. It yields the protein CASSFKTSAWYQETQYF.

This clone was counted a single time. The chain couples TRBV7-2 to TRBJ2-2; D gene unclear. Germline loops: CDR1 SGHTA, CDR2 FQGNSA. The CDR3 totals 13 residues. The V and J ends lost 4 bases and 0 bases respectively, with 3 bases between them. The CDR3 DNA reads TGTGCCAGCAGCTCGGCGAACACCGGGGAGCTGTTTTTT. Translated, it gives CASSSANTGELFF.

The J gene is TRBJ1-5, the V gene TRBV3-1 (or the pseudogene TRBV3-2); D is undetermined. The CDR3 spans 17 residues. V was clipped by 2 bases and J by 3 bases, with 17 bases between them. Germline-derived CDR1 and CDR2 are LGHDT and YNNKEL (reference sequence). The CDR3 bases are TGTGCCAGCAGCCAACGTCACCAGGCGGGGTACAATCAGCCCCAGCATTTT. As protein: CASSQRHQAGYNQPQHF.

The rearrangement links TRBV6-1 to TRBJ2-3, with a weak D call TRBD1 (7 bases). The CDR3 is 15 amino acids. V was clipped by 2 bases and J by 1 base, with 10 bases between them. Germline V CDR1 and CDR2: MNHNS, SASEGT. The CDR3 region is CASSERRGRTDTQYF. The CDR3 DNA sequence: TGTGCCAGCAGTGAAAGGAGGGGGCGCACAGATACGCAGTATTTT.

The rearrangement links TRBV6-1 to TRBJ2-4; D call uncertain. V lost 1 base and J lost 8, with 12 bases in between. Germline V gene data show CDR1 as MNHNS and CDR2 as SASEGT. The CDR3 extends over 14 amino acids. The CDR3 reads CASSEGAGRYIQYF. CDR3 sequence (DNA): TGTGCCAGCAGTGAAGGGGCTGGTCGGTACATTCAGTACTTC.

The chain joins TRBV27 to TRBJ2-1; D is perhaps TRBD2 (6 bases). Deletions cut 6 bases from V and 3 bases from J, with 18 bases between. Germline V CDR1 and CDR2: MNHEY, SMNVEV (reference sequence). CDR3 length equals 16 residues. The CDR3 DNA follows: TGTGCCAGCAGCCGTTTAACGGGACTCGACTACAATGAGCAGTTCTTC. This codes for CASSRLTGLDYNEQFF.